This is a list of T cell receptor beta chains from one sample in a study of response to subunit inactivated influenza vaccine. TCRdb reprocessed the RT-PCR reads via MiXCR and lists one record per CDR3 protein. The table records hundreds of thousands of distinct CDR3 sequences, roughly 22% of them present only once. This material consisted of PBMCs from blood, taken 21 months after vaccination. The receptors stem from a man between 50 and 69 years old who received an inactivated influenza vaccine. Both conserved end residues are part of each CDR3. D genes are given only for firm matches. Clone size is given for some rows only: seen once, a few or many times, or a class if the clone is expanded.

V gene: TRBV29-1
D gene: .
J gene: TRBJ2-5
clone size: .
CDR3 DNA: TGCAGCGTTGAAGATCGGGGGCGGTGGAAGACCCAGTACTTC
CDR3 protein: CSVEDRGRWKTQYF

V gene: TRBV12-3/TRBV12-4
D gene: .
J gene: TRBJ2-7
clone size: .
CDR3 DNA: TGTGCCAGCAGTGTAGAACAGGGCTCCTACGAGCAGTACTTC
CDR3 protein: CASSVEQGSYEQYF

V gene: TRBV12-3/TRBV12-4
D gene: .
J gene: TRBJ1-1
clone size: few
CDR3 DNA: TGTGCCAGCAGCTTTACCCCCGTGACAGCAAACACTGAAGCTTTCTTT
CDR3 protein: CASSFTPVTANTEAFF

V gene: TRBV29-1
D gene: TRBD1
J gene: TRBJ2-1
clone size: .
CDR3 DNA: TGCAGCGTCCTGACAGGGCAAAACAATGAGCAGTTCTTC
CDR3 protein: CSVLTGQNNEQFF

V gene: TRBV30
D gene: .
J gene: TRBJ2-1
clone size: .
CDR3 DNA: TGTGCCTGGAGTGTACGAGGGGATGAGCAGTTCTTC
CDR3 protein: CAWSVRGDEQFF

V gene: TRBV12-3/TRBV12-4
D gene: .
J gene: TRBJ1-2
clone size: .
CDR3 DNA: TGTGCCAGCAGCGTACTAGTTAACTATGGCTACACCTTC
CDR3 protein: CASSVLVNYGYTF

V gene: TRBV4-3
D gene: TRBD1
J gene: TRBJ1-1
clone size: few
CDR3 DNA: TGCGCCAGCAGCCCTCTAGGGGAGGGGGCGAACACTGAAGCTTTCTTT
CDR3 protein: CASSPLGEGANTEAFF

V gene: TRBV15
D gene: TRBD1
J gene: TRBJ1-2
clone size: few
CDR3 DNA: TGTGCCACCAGCAGAGGTGGACAGGGGGATGGCTACACCTTC
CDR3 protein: CATSRGGQGDGYTF

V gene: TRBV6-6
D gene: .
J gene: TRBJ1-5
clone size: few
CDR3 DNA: TGTGCCAGCAGCTCGGACCCAGCGCCCCAGCATTTT
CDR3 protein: CASSSDPAPQHF

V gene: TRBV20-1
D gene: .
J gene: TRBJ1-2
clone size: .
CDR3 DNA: TGCAGCGCCCCCCGGGGGGTTCGCTATGGCTACACCTTC
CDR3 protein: CSAPRGVRYGYTF

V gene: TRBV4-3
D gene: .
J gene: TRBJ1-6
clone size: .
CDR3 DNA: TGCGCCAGCAGCCAACTCCAGGGGAATTCACCCCTCCACTTT
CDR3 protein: CASSQLQGNSPLHF

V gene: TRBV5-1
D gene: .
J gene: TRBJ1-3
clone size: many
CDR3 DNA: TGCGCCAGCAGCTCTACAGACCCCTCTCGGAACACCATATATTTT
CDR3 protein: CASSSTDPSRNTIYF